The entry below describes one T cell receptor (beta chain). Antigen unknown. Other nucleotide sequences in the sample specify the same CDR3. This sample is drawn from a study of siplizumab effects on memory and regulatory T cells. It was about 10^5 TCR templates that were assayed per sample. The assay was immunoSEQ multiplex PCR, and TCRdb's table has in-frame clones only and misses some. The sample carries 70,000 to 90,000 clones, about 87% recorded once. Study observations and caveats: Naive T cells looked more diverse than memory cells and looked like major alloresponse contributors. Tregs proliferating in siplizumab cultures lacked confirmation of their suppressive function. Roughly 75-96% of proliferating CD4+ or CD8+ clones defied assignment to a naive or memory phenotype.

The V and J ends lost 0 bases and 4 bases respectively, with 3 bases between them. Germline values: CDR1 GTSNPN, CDR2 SVGIG (reference sequence). The CDR3 is 11 amino acids. Sequenced sample: CD4+ T cells sorted from blood. V usage is TRBV30 and J usage is TRBJ2-5; D ambiguous. This receptor was identified in a human donor in good health. The CDR3 bases are TGTGCCTGGAGTGTACTAGAGACCCAGTACTTC. This gives the protein CAWSVLETQYF.